Given below is one T cell receptor (beta chain) in context. This specimen comes from a study of beta chain features in type 1 diabetes. Study-level information: The patient and healthy donor groups were comparable for age, gender and cell yields.

Of the isolated RNA, all was reverse transcribed, and so the sequenced material was expressed TCRB transcripts. Clones were sequenced by immunoSEQ multiplex PCR, and TCRdb holds only the in-frame ones, with some missing. Found here are 970,000 or so clones, about 17% of them singletons; the top ten hold 0.023%. The ends were cut back, 1 base at V and 0 bases at J, with 7 bases in the middle. Germline V CDR1 and CDR2: LNHNV, YYDKDF (reference sequence). This CDR3 has 15 residues. The single heparinised draw taken from each donor contained approximately 120 mL of blood on average. The source is a woman in her late teens or twenties in good health. The V call is TRBV15, the J call TRBJ2-1; weak D call: TRBD2 (5 bases). The specimen sequenced was naive CD4+ T cells from blood. The CDR3 here is CATSRVAFSYNEQFF. The CDR3, as DNA: TGTGCCACCAGCAGAGTAGCGTTCTCCTACAATGAGCAGTTCTTC.